This T cell receptor (beta chain) was sequenced during a study of Ad26.COV2.S vaccination and SARS-CoV-2 variants. Study findings and constraints: Comparability of non-spike TCR breadth was observed across vaccine and placebo recipients. Quantification of TCR breadth and depth may have yielded underestimates of total T cell responses. Vaccinees showed greater spike-specific TCR breadth than placebo recipients.

Points on this clone: Its antigen is still unknown.

The data were produced by immunoSEQ multiplex PCR, yet TCRdb's version contains in-frame clones alone and is incomplete. The sample consists of under 150,000 clones, 80% to 90% of them appearing once. The germline V gene encodes CDR1 SGHAT and CDR2 FQNNGV. With 5 bases removed from V and 5 bases from J, the gap between germline ends came to 19 bases. The length of the CDR3 is 16 residues. Sequences were derived from peripheral blood, sampled after recovery from COVID-19. The receptor comes from a human donor who had recovered from COVID-19. The gene calls are TRBV11-2 and TRBJ1-5; the D is unclear. Written as DNA, the CDR3 is TGTGCCAGCAGCCAAAAGATTACGGCACCTTATCAGCCCCAGCATTTT. The encoded protein is CASSQKITAPYQPQHF. Complete variable domain (other parts from reference TRBV11-2 and TRBJ1-5): EAGVAQSPRYKIIEKRQSVAFWCNPISGHATLYWYQQILGQGPKLLIQFQNNGVVDDSQLPKDRFSAERLKGVDSTLKIQPAKLEDSAVYLCASSQKITAPYQPQHFGDGTRLSIL.